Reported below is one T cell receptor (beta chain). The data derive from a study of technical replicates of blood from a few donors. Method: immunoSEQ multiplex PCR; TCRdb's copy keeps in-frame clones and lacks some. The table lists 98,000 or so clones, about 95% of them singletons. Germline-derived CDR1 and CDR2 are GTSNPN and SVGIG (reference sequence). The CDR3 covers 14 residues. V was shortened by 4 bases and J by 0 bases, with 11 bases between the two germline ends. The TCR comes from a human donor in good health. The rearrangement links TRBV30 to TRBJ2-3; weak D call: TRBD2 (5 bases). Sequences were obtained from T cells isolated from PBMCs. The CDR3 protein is CAWTPGSSTDTQYF. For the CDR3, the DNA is TGTGCCTGGACCCCGGGGAGTAGCACAGATACGCAGTATTTT.